This T cell receptor (beta chain) originates from a study of post-analysis software for immune sequencing data. Unique molecular identifiers featured in each of the TCR beta cDNA libraries. Starting from around 1 to 10 million T cells, the study yielded 450,000 to 500,000 cDNA molecules. Each CDR3 protein is one row after TCRdb ran MiXCR on the PCR reads. Here the sample spans roughly 400,000 distinct CDR3 sequences, about 39% being singletons. This clonotype occurred a few times. This clonotype was obtained from a girl aged 2-10 years with multiple sclerosis. The source material was blood.

The CDR3 sequence: CASSYSMGGSSYNEQYF. In DNA form, the CDR3 reads TGTGCCAGCAGTTACTCGATGGGTGGGAGCTCCTACAATGAGCAGTACTTC. The genes are TRBV6-5 and TRBJ2-1, with D possibly being TRBD2 (5 bases). The DNA end is more similar to TRBJ2-7, so the J call may be wrong. CDR3 length: 17 residues. Germline-derived CDR1 and CDR2 are MNHEY and SVGAGI.